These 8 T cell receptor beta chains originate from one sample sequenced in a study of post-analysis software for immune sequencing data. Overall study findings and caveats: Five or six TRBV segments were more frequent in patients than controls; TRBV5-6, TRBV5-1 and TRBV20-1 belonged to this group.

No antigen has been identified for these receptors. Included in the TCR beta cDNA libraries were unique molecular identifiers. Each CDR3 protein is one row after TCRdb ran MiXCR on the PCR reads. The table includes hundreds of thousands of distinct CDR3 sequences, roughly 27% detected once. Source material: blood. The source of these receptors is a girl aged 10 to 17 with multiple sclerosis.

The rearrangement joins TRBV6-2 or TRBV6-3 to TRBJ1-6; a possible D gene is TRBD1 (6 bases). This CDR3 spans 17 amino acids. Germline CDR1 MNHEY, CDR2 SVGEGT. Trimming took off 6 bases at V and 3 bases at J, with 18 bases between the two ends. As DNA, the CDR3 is TGTGCCAGCAGCTCTCCGCACGGGGGCTACTATAATTCACCCCTCCACTTT. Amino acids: CASSSPHGGYYNSPLHF.

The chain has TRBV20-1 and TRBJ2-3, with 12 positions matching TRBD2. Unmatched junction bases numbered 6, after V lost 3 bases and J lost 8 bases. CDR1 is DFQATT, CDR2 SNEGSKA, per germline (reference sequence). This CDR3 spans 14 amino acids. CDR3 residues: CSARPSGGAGTQYF. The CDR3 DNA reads TGCAGTGCTAGGCCTAGCGGGGGGGCGGGTACGCAGTATTTT.

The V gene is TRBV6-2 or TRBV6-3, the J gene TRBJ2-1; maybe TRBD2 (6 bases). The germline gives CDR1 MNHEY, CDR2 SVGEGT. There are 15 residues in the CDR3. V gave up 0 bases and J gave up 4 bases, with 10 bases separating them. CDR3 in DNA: TGTGCCAGCAGTTACTCTCCGGAGGGGTACAATGAGCAGTTCTTC. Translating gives CASSYSPEGYNEQFF.

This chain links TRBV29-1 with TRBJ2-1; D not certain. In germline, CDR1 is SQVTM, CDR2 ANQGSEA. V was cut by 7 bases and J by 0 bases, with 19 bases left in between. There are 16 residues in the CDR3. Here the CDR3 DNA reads TGCAGCGCCCGAAAAGGGTGGGGAAGCTCCTACAATGAGCAGTTCTTC. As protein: CSARKGWGSSYNEQFF.

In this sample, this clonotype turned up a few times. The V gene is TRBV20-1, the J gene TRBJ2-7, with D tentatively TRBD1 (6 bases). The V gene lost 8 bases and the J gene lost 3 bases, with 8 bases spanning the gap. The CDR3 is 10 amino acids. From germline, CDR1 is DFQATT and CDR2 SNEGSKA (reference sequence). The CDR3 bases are TGCAGTTTGGACAGCTACGAGCAGTACTTC. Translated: CSLDSYEQYF.

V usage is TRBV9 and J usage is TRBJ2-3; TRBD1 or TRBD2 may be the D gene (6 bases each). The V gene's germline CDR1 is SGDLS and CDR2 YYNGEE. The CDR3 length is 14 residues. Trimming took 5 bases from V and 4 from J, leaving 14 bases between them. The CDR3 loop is CASRAGPGADTQYF. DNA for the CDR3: TGTGCCAGCAGGGCGGGACCAGGGGCAGATACGCAGTATTTT.

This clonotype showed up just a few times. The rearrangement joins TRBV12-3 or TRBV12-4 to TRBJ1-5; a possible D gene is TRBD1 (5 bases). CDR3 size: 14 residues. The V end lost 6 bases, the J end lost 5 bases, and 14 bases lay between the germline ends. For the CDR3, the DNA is TGTGCCAGCAGCGTCGGGGGACGCGATCAGCCCCAGCATTTT. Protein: CASSVGGRDQPQHF.

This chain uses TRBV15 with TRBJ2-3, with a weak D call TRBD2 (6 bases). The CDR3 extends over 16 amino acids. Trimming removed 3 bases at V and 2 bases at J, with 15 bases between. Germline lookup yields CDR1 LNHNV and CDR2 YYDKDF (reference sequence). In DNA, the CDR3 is TGTGCCACCAGCAGCCCCTCCGGGAGAGACACAGATACGCAGTATTTT. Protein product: CATSSPSGRDTDTQYF.